This T cell receptor beta chain was sequenced for a study of T-cell reconstitution after alpha-beta-depleted transplantation in children. The germline V gene has CDR1 SGHRS and CDR2 YFSETQ. Trimming took 7 bases from V and 2 from J; bases not matched to a gene: 8. This CDR3 contains 15 residues. Unique molecular identifiers were used to barcode this TCRbeta library. Each CDR3 protein gets one entry after TCRdb re-called the PCR reads with MiXCR. The repertoire has about 200,000 distinct CDR3 sequences, roughly 8.1% of them found once; the top ten carry 35% to 40%. In its sample, this clonotype was seen a few times.

The sample in question was PBMCs, mostly from graft donor cells, obtained 360 days after TCRalphabeta/CD19-depleted stem cell transplant. The TCR was taken from a male patient between 2 and 10 years old who had a stem cell transplant for acute myeloid leukemia, so the T cells may come from the graft donor. This chain uses TRBV5-1 with TRBJ2-1, with 8 bases lining up with TRBD2. CDR3 in DNA: TGCGCCAGCGGGACTCGCGGGGGGCCCTACAATGAGCAGTTCTTC. Translating it yields CASGTRGGPYNEQFF. The entire variable domain, with the rest obtained from reference TRBV5-1 and TRBJ2-1, is as follows: KAGVTQTPRYLIKTRGQQVTLSCSPISGHRSVSWYQQTPGQGLQFLFEYFSETQRNKGNFPGRFSGRQFSNSRSEMNVSTLELGDSALYLCASGTRGGPYNEQFFGPGTRLTVL.